These 9 T cell receptor beta chains were sequenced from one sample in a study of blood T cell repertoires in COVID-19. Only in-frame clones appear in the TCRdb table, and some are missing; sequencing was by immunoSEQ multiplex PCR. In the table there are about 160,000 clones, roughly 80% of which are singletons. The sequencing input was PBMCs or T cells enriched from blood (not recorded which). The source of these receptors is a woman aged 55-70 years who had recovered from COVID-19.

The V gene is TRBV15, the J gene TRBJ2-7, with 8 bases lining up with TRBD2. Germline loops: CDR1 LNHNV, CDR2 YYDKDF (reference sequence). J was trimmed by 3 bases and V by 6 bases; bases with no gene match: 4. The CDR3 runs 13 residues. CDR3 in amino acids: CATSPRGGYEQYF. In DNA form, the CDR3 reads TGTGCCACCAGTCCCCGGGGGGGCTACGAGCAGTACTTC. Based on the CDR3 plus reference TRBV15 and TRBJ2-7, the full variable domain is DAMVIQNPRYQVTQFGKPVTLSCSQTLNHNVMYWYQQKSSQAPKLLFHYYDKDFNNEADTPDNFQSRRPNTSFCFLDIRSPGLGDTAMYLCATSPRGGYEQYFGPGTRLTVT.

The rearrangement links TRBV3-1 (or the pseudogene TRBV3-2) to TRBJ2-7; D perhaps matches TRBD1 (6 bases). Germline CDR1 reads LGHDT; CDR2 reads YNNKEL (reference sequence). Trimming cost V 1 base and J 4 bases, with 8 bases left between them. This CDR3 spans 13 amino acids. The CDR3 sequence is CASSQATGYEQYF. The CDR3 nucleotides read TGTGCCAGCAGCCAAGCTACAGGGTACGAGCAGTACTTC.

This chain links TRBV7-3 with TRBJ2-2; weak D call: TRBD2 (6 bases). This CDR3 has 15 residues. Trimming stripped 5 bases from V and 1 base from J, with 11 bases between. The V gene's germline CDR1 is SGHTA and CDR2 FQGTGA. The CDR3 region has the DNA TGTGCCAGCAGCCACGGGGGAGAGAACACCGGGGAGCTGTTTTTT. It specifies CASSHGGENTGELFF.

The chain couples TRBV7-2 to TRBJ2-3, with 8 bases lining up with TRBD1. The germline V gene encodes CDR1 SGHTA and CDR2 FQGNSA. After removal of 2 bases from V and 6 bases from J, the junction contained 10 bases not matched to a gene. CDR3 length equals 16 residues. Written as DNA, the CDR3 is TGTGCCAGCAGCTTAAGCTCGGCAGGGGGCTGGGATACGCAGTATTTT. It codes for CASSLSSAGGWDTQYF. Combining the CDR3 with reference TRBV7-2 and TRBJ2-3 gives the whole variable domain GAGVSQSPSNKVTEKGKDVELRCDPISGHTALYWYRQSLGQGLEFLIYFQGNSAPDKSGLPSDRFSAERTGGSVSTLTIQRTQQEDSAVYLCASSLSSAGGWDTQYFGPGTRLTVL.

The gene calls are TRBV4-1 and TRBJ1-2; the match to TRBD1 covers 11 bases. The CDR3 spans 15 residues. V lost 3 bases, J lost 4 bases, and 4 bases stayed unmatched. Germline CDR1 and CDR2: MGHRA and YSYEKL. The CDR3 coding sequence is TGCGCCAGCAGCCAGCCGGGACAGGGGGTCTATGGCTACACCTTC. Amino acids: CASSQPGQGVYGYTF.

V and J are TRBV5-1 and TRBJ2-7; 10 bases match TRBD1. V dropped 2 bases and J dropped 2; count of bases not matched to a gene: 7. The CDR3 consists of 16 residues. Germline assignment: CDR1 SGHRS and CDR2 YFSETQ. The CDR3 DNA sequence: TGCGCCAGCAGCTTTGCCCCCGGACAGGGGGCCTACGAGCAGTACTTC. Translating it yields CASSFAPGQGAYEQYF.

The chain recombines TRBV7-2 with TRBJ1-1; TRBD1 is a possible D gene (6 bases). The ends were cut back, 6 bases at V and 7 bases at J, with 18 bases in the middle. The germline V gene has CDR1 SGHTA and CDR2 FQGNSA. The CDR3 covers 14 residues. CDR3 DNA: TGTGCCAGCAGTTACGCTCGGGGGGCTGGTGAAGCTTTCTTT. As protein: CASSYARGAGEAFF.

The table lists this clone with a count of one. This chain links TRBV5-1 with TRBJ1-6; D perhaps matches TRBD1 (6 bases). The germline V gene encodes CDR1 SGHRS and CDR2 YFSETQ. V gave up 1 base and J gave up 4 bases, with 6 bases separating them. This CDR3 is built from 14 residues. The CDR3 DNA reads as TGCGCCAGCAGCTTGACAGGGTATAATTCACCCCTCCACTTT. Its protein product is CASSLTGYNSPLHF.

V and J are TRBV3-1 (or the pseudogene TRBV3-2) and TRBJ2-3, with D perhaps matching TRBD2 (6 bases). V lost 1 base, J lost 8 bases, and 13 bases lay in between. CDR3 length: 14 residues. Germline-derived CDR1 and CDR2 are LGHDT and YNNKEL (reference sequence). The CDR3 DNA reads TGTGCCAGCAGCCAAGGAGGGCTAGCGAGTACGCAGTATTTT. It is translated as CASSQGGLASTQYF.